The sequence of this T cell receptor beta chain was determined in a study of shared clonotypes between healthy human individuals. Each replicate PCR on the sorted subsets used approximately 200 ng DNA (around 30,000 T cell genomes). Some clones are missing from TCRdb's copy, which holds only in-frame ones; the method was immunoSEQ multiplex PCR. The data contain millions of clones, over 85% of them seen just once; the ten biggest clones take up around 1.1%. A note on this clone: Its antigen is still unknown.

Naive CD8 cells lacked CD45RO, underwent positive selection for CCR7 and left out terminally differentiated effector memory CD45RA+ cells. General study points: Expectations were that clonotype sharing among donors would be affected by sequencing depth. Specimens sampled were limited to blood, with tissue repertoires likely differing.

The sequencing input was naive CD8+ T cells sorted from blood. The sequence was collected from a man between 18 and 35 years old in good health.

The CDR3 bases are TGTGCCAGCGGACCGTCCGGGGGTCACTCCTACGAGCAGTACTTC. It encodes CASGPSGGHSYEQYF. The chain couples TRBV5-6 to TRBJ2-7; tentative D call: TRBD2 (6 bases). Trimming left V 7 bases short and J 0 bases short, with 17 bases between. The CDR3 consists of 15 residues. CDR1 and CDR2 (germline): SGHDT, YYEEEE.